A selection of T cell receptor beta chains follows, all from one sample in a study of T-cell memory formation after mild COVID-19. TCRdb fed the 5' RACE reads into MiXCR, producing one record per CDR3 protein. This sample carries roughly 130,000 distinct CDR3 sequences, 16% of them seen once, and the ten largest clones take about 14%. The sample comprised PBMCs or a T cell subset sorted from them (not recorded which). All receptors derive from an adult woman who had mild COVID-19 (a few samples of this study predate the infection). Cell type and time point are not known. Each CDR3 is given with its conserved first and last residue. A D gene is named only where the DNA matches it firmly. Size is stated for part of the rows, as once, few or many counts, or as a class when the clone is expanded.

clone_size,v_call,d_call,j_call,cdr3_aa,cdr3_nt
-,TRBV18,-,TRBJ2-1,CASSPREKAGNEQFF,TGTGCCAGCTCACCACGGGAGAAAGCCGGGAATGAGCAGTTCTTC
few,TRBV5-6,-,TRBJ2-1,CASSPGLSSSYNEQFF,TGTGCCAGCAGCCCTGGACTGTCTAGCTCCTACAATGAGCAGTTCTTC
few,TRBV3-1,TRBD1,TRBJ2-1,CASSQGYSGGWSLQFF,TGTGCCAGCAGCCAAGGGTATTCAGGGGGTTGGAGCTTGCAGTTCTTC
-,TRBV7-9,-,TRBJ1-1,CASSGGLNTEAFF,TGTGCCAGCTCAGGAGGGTTGAACACTGAAGCTTTCTTT
few,TRBV5-1,-,TRBJ2-3,CATAWTLLADTQYF,TGCGCCACCGCGTGGACCCTTCTTGCAGATACGCAGTATTTT
-,TRBV3-1,TRBD1,TRBJ2-7,CASRWTGTYEQYF,TGTGCCAGCAGATGGACAGGGACCTACGAGCAGTACTTC
few,TRBV12-3/TRBV12-4,-,TRBJ2-3,CASTSHTDTQYF,TGTGCCAGCACCAGCCACACAGATACGCAGTATTTT
-,TRBV12-3/TRBV12-4,-,TRBJ2-7,CASSSRPTRSYEQYF,TGTGCCAGCAGCTCACGCCCTACCCGGAGTTACGAGCAGTACTTC
-,TRBV12-3/TRBV12-4,-,TRBJ2-1,CASTLLGDVVSSYNEQFF,TGTGCCAGCACTCTCCTAGGCGACGTAGTTAGCTCCTACAATGAGCAGTTCTTC
-,TRBV5-6,-,TRBJ2-7,CASSRDLAQYF,TGTGCCAGCAGCAGGGACCTGGCTCAGTACTTC
few,TRBV12-3/TRBV12-4,-,TRBJ2-1,CASSFPEEDEQFF,TGTGCCAGCAGTTTCCCGGAGGAAGATGAGCAGTTCTTC
few,TRBV20-1,TRBD2,TRBJ2-3,CSVLAGRKGTDTQYF,TGCAGTGTACTAGCGGGGAGGAAGGGCACAGATACGCAGTATTTT
-,TRBV5-5,TRBD2,TRBJ2-1,CASSLALAGGNEQFF,TGTGCCAGCAGCTTGGCGTTAGCGGGAGGCAATGAGCAGTTCTTC
-,TRBV5-1,TRBD1,TRBJ1-2,CASSSGQGYGYTF,TGCGCCAGCAGCTCGGGACAGGGCTATGGCTACACCTTC
many,TRBV11-2,-,TRBJ2-7,CASSPIHSYEQYF,TGTGCCAGCAGCCCAATTCACTCCTACGAGCAGTACTTC
-,TRBV24-1,TRBD2,TRBJ2-3,CATSGRREGPGTQYF,TGTGCCACCAGTGGCCGGCGGGAGGGCCCGGGTACGCAGTATTTT
few,TRBV6-1,TRBD1,TRBJ2-2,CASGWTGASGELFF,TGTGCCAGCGGGTGGACAGGGGCAAGTGGGGAGCTGTTTTTT
-,TRBV2,-,TRBJ2-7,CASSSDVTSGWDEQYF,TGTGCCAGCAGTTCTGATGTAACCTCCGGGTGGGACGAGCAGTACTTC
-,TRBV20-1,TRBD1,TRBJ2-7,CSATDPGGTSYEQYF,TGCAGTGCCACAGACCCAGGGGGCACTTCCTACGAGCAGTACTTC
many,TRBV12-3/TRBV12-4,-,TRBJ2-1,CASSLSPYNEQFF,TGTGCCAGCAGTTTATCGCCCTACAATGAGCAGTTCTTC
few,TRBV30,-,TRBJ1-1,CAWGQGQNTEAFF,TGTGCCTGGGGGCAGGGGCAGAACACTGAAGCTTTCTTT
few,TRBV19,-,TRBJ2-1,CASSMRGPYNEQFF,TGTGCCAGTAGTATGAGGGGTCCATACAATGAGCAGTTCTTC
many,TRBV29-1,-,TRBJ2-1,CSVAQGWDEQFF,TGCAGCGTTGCTCAGGGGTGGGATGAGCAGTTCTTC
-,TRBV5-1,-,TRBJ1-6,CASSRQEAGDSPLHF,TGCGCCAGCAGCAGACAGGAGGCGGGAGATTCACCCCTCCACTTT
few,TRBV2,-,TRBJ2-3,CASSETATSTDTQYF,TGTGCCAGCAGTGAAACGGCTACCTCCACAGATACGCAGTATTTT
few,TRBV24-1,TRBD1,TRBJ2-6,CATSARQDRGLAGANVLTF,TGTGCCACCAGTGCCCGACAGGACAGGGGATTAGCTGGGGCCAACGTCCTGACTTTC
-,TRBV4-3,-,TRBJ1-5,CASSRQFNQPQHF,TGCGCCAGCAGCCGACAGTTTAATCAGCCCCAGCATTTT
-,TRBV6-2/TRBV6-3,TRBD2,TRBJ2-5,CASSWASGQETQYF,TGTGCCAGCAGTTGGGCTAGCGGACAAGAGACCCAGTACTTC
few,TRBV3-1,-,TRBJ1-1,CASSQVPTAYDFEAFF,TGTGCCAGCAGCCAAGTACCGACAGCTTATGACTTTGAAGCTTTCTTT
-,TRBV6-6,TRBD2,TRBJ2-1,CASSYSLASGEQFF,TGTGCCAGCAGTTACTCGTTGGCTAGCGGCGAGCAGTTCTTC
few,TRBV29-1,TRBD1,TRBJ2-1,CSVEARGTGRNEQFF,TGCAGCGTTGAAGCCCGGGGGACAGGGCGAAATGAGCAGTTCTTC
many,TRBV7-6,TRBD2,TRBJ2-3,CASSPGSGGAPDTQYF,TGTGCCAGCAGCCCAGGTAGCGGGGGGGCTCCAGATACGCAGTATTTT
many,TRBV24-1,-,TRBJ2-1,CATSRDVRANSYNEQFF,TGTGCCACCAGCAGAGACGTTCGGGCCAATTCCTACAATGAGCAGTTCTTC
once,TRBV4-2,-,TRBJ2-1,CASSDREGYEQFF,TGTGCCAGCAGCGACAGGGAGGGGTATGAGCAGTTCTTC
few,TRBV27,TRBD2,TRBJ2-3,CASSFLPPRLAGTSTDTQYF,TGTGCCAGCAGTTTCCTCCCCCCTAGACTAGCGGGGACGAGCACAGATACGCAGTATTTT
-,TRBV5-1,TRBD1,TRBJ2-6,CASTWDRKISGANVLTF,TGCGCCAGCACTTGGGACAGGAAAATCTCTGGGGCCAACGTCCTGACTTTC
few,TRBV3-1,TRBD2,TRBJ2-5,CASKKREGAETQYF,TGTGCCAGCAAAAAGAGGGAGGGAGCGGAGACCCAGTACTTC
few,TRBV5-1,TRBD1,TRBJ1-4,CASSYQGATNEKLFF,TGCGCCAGCAGCTACCAGGGGGCGACTAATGAAAAACTGTTTTTT
-,TRBV12-3/TRBV12-4,-,TRBJ2-1,CASSYLGGNNEQFF,TGTGCCAGCAGTTACTTAGGGGGGAACAATGAGCAGTTCTTC
-,TRBV7-3,-,TRBJ2-2,CASSLGSAVTGELFF,TGTGCCAGCAGCTTAGGTAGTGCGGTTACCGGGGAGCTGTTTTTT
few,TRBV24-1,TRBD1,TRBJ1-3,CATSGTGGNTIYF,TGTGCCACCAGCGGGACAGGGGGAAACACCATATATTTT
few,TRBV20-1,-,TRBJ2-7,CSASTGGVSYEQYF,TGCAGTGCTAGTACAGGGGGGGTCTCCTACGAGCAGTACTTC
few,TRBV20-1,TRBD1,TRBJ2-7,CSARRPGQDYEQYF,TGCAGTGCTAGAAGACCTGGACAGGACTACGAGCAGTACTTC
few,TRBV4-2,TRBD1,TRBJ1-1,CASSQPTGTANTEAFF,TGTGCCAGCAGCCAGCCCACCGGGACAGCGAACACTGAAGCTTTCTTT
-,TRBV5-1,TRBD2,TRBJ2-1,CASSFSGNSYNEQFF,TGCGCCAGCAGCTTCAGCGGGAACTCCTACAATGAGCAGTTCTTC
few,TRBV20-1,-,TRBJ2-1,CSASVLDNEQFF,TGCAGTGCTAGCGTTCTCGACAATGAGCAGTTCTTC
-,TRBV7-2,-,TRBJ2-3,CASSLEASTDTQYF,TGTGCCAGCAGCTTAGAGGCTAGCACAGATACGCAGTATTTT
once,TRBV5-4,TRBD1,TRBJ2-7,CASSPRRDRGEEQYF,TGTGCCAGCAGCCCAAGGCGGGACAGGGGAGAGGAGCAGTACTTC
-,TRBV20-1,TRBD2,TRBJ2-2,CSARDSSSGANTGELFF,TGCAGTGCTAGAGATAGTTCGAGCGGGGCGAACACCGGGGAGCTGTTTTTT
-,TRBV18,TRBD2,TRBJ2-3,CASQSQERDFTDTQYF,TGTGCCAGCCAATCACAAGAGCGGGACTTTACAGATACGCAGTATTTT
-,TRBV10-3,-,TRBJ1-1,CAIRHVGGGEAFF,TGTGCCATCAGACATGTCGGGGGCGGAGAAGCTTTCTTT
few,TRBV11-2,-,TRBJ1-2,CASSLNPGIPYGYTF,TGTGCCAGCAGCTTAAACCCTGGAATCCCCTATGGCTACACCTTC
few,TRBV2,-,TRBJ2-2,CASSEYVRGANTGELFF,TGTGCCAGCAGTGAATATGTCCGAGGGGCGAACACCGGGGAGCTGTTTTTT
few,TRBV6-6,-,TRBJ2-3,CASRGSRADTQYF,TGTGCCAGCAGGGGTTCTAGGGCAGATACGCAGTATTTT
-,TRBV12-3/TRBV12-4,-,TRBJ2-7,CASSPNDAGRYEQYF,TGTGCCAGCAGCCCAAACGACGCCGGACGCTACGAGCAGTACTTC
-,TRBV11-2,TRBD2,TRBJ2-1,CASSQTWAGGNNEQFF,TGTGCCAGCAGCCAAACCTGGGCGGGAGGGAACAATGAGCAGTTCTTC
few,TRBV20-1,-,TRBJ2-7,CSAGPYEQYF,TGCAGTGCTGGCCCATACGAGCAGTACTTC
-,TRBV12-3/TRBV12-4,-,TRBJ2-2,CASSPLPGTQPGELFF,TGTGCCAGCAGTCCACTGCCGGGGACCCAGCCCGGGGAGCTGTTTTTT
-,TRBV7-8,TRBD2,TRBJ2-3,CASSVSGSYGTDTQYF,TGTGCCAGCAGCGTTAGCGGGAGTTACGGCACAGATACGCAGTATTTT